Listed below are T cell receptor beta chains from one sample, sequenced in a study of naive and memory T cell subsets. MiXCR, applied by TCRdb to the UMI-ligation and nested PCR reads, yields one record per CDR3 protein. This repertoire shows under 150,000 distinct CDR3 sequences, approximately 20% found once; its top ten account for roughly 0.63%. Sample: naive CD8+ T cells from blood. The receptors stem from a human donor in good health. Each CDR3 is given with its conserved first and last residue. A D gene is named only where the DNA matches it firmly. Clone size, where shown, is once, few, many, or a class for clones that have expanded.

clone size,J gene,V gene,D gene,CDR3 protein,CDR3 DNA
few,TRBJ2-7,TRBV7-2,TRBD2,CASSLVLGLAGVGYEQYF,TGTGCCAGCAGCTTAGTACTCGGACTAGCGGGAGTAGGCTACGAGCAGTACTTC
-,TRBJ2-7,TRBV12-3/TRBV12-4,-,CASSHTLATYEQYF,TGTGCCAGCAGCCACACCCTAGCGACCTACGAGCAGTACTTC
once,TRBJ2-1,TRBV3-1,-,CASSQDYFTNEQFF,TGTGCCAGCAGCCAAGATTACTTCACCAATGAGCAGTTCTTC
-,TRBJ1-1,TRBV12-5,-,CASGLTYTEAFF,TGTGCTAGTGGTTTAACGTACACTGAAGCTTTCTTT
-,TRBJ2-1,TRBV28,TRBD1,CASSWTGGFDEQFF,TGTGCCAGCAGTTGGACAGGGGGCTTCGATGAGCAGTTCTTC
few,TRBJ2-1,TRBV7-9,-,CASSTLTAIDEQFF,TGTGCCAGCTCCACCCTTACCGCCATCGATGAGCAGTTCTTC
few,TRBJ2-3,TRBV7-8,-,CASSLVPAEHTQYF,TGTGCCAGCAGCTTAGTTCCGGCCGAGCATACGCAGTATTTT
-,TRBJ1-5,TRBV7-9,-,CASLDGDSNQPQHF,TGTGCCAGCCTCGACGGGGATAGCAATCAGCCCCAGCATTTT
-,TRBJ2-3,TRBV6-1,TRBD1,CASSRSGQGPDTQYF,TGTGCCAGCAGTCGATCCGGACAGGGGCCAGATACGCAGTATTTT
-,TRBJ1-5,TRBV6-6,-,CASSYDAGDSNQPQHF,TGTGCCAGCAGTTACGACGCAGGGGACTCCAATCAGCCCCAGCATTTT
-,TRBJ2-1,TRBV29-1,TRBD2,CSVEDLYELAGAWNEQFF,TGCAGCGTTGAAGATCTGTATGAACTAGCGGGAGCTTGGAATGAGCAGTTCTTC
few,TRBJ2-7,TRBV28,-,CASSLVGRSYEQYF,TGTGCCAGCAGTTTAGTCGGTCGCTCCTACGAGCAGTACTTC
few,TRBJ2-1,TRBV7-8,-,CASSLGLGAYNEQFF,TGTGCCAGCAGCTTAGGTCTAGGGGCCTACAATGAGCAGTTCTTC
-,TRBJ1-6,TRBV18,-,CASSPRASTYNSPLHF,TGTGCCAGCTCACCAAGGGCGTCGACCTATAATTCACCCCTCCACTTT